Here is one T cell receptor beta chain with its context. The antigen is undetermined. The data originate from a study of identical twins. MiXCR was run by TCRdb on the 5' RACE reads, yielding one entry per CDR3 protein. The table has some 440,000 distinct CDR3 sequences, roughly a quarter seen once. Study results and caveats: Compared with unrelated sharing, twin-shared out-of-frame alpha sequences had more low-probability sequences. Out-of-frame TCR alpha sharing observed in monozygotic twins exceeded model estimates.

The germline CDR1 and CDR2 sequences are MNHEY and SVGEGT. The CDR3 sequence is 14 residues long. V gave up 4 bases and J gave up 1 base, with 7 bases separating them. These data were likewise used in another study, on T cells expressing NK-cell markers.

The TCR comes from a young woman in good health. This chain joins TRBV6-2 or TRBV6-3 and TRBJ2-2, with D possibly matching TRBD2 (6 bases). Sequencing was carried out using CD4+ T cells sorted from blood. The CDR3 nucleotides are TGTGCCAGCAGTTGGAGGGGGAACACCGGGGAGCTGTTTTTT. This gives the protein CASSWRGNTGELFF.